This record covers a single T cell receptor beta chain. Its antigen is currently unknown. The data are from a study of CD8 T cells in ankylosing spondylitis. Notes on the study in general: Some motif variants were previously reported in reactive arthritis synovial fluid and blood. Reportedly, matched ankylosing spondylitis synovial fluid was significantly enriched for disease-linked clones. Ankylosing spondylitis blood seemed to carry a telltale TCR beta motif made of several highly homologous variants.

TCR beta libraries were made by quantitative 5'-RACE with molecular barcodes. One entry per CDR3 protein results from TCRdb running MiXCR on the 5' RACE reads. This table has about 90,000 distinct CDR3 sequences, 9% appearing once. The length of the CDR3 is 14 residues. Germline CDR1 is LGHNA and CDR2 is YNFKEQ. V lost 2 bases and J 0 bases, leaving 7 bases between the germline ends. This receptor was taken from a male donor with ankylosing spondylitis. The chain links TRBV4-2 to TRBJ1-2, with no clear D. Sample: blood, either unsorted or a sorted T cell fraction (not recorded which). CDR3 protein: CASSQTDTNYGYTF. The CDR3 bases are TGTGCCAGCAGCCAAACCGACACTAACTATGGCTACACCTTC.